The 9 T cell receptor beta chains below all came from one sample that was sequenced in a study of blood T cells in healthy people across ages (dated by TCRdb to between 2015 and 2016). Library generation was performed with 5' RACE. Sequencing instrument: Illumina HiSeq 2500. A second PCR of roughly 7 to 12 cycles was performed with a sample-barcoded 5' primer and a J-beta primer mix. TCRdb redid the processing of the public reads, applying fastp at Q25 and MiXCR, and retained in-frame beta chains. When rows share a CDR3 protein, they turn into one entry using the most common DNA and genes. The sample contains over 750,000 distinct CDR3 sequences, about 25% of them found a single time. The top ten clonotypes cover 8% to 10% of the sample. Another study also made use of these data, one on T cells of mothers and their children.

Sequenced input: blood. These receptors originate from a boy between 10 and 17 years old in good health.

The sample holds a few counts of this clonotype. The chain has TRBV14 and TRBJ1-1, with D perhaps TRBD1 (5 bases). This CDR3 is built from 14 residues. CDR1 and CDR2 from the germline V gene are SGHDN and FVKESK. Trimming took 5 bases from V and 2 from J, leaving 12 bases between them. The CDR3 is CASSSLDRNTEAFF. The CDR3 DNA sequence: TGTGCCAGCAGCTCCCTTGACAGAAACACTGAAGCTTTCTTT. The whole variable domain, remainder taken from reference TRBV14 and TRBJ1-1, is EAGVTQFPSHSVIEKGQTVTLRCDPISGHDNLYWYRRVMGKEIKFLLHFVKESKQDESGMPNNRFLAERTGGTYSTLKVQPAELEDSGVYFCASSSLDRNTEAFFGQGTRLTVV.

This clonotype was found a few times. The chain recombines TRBV29-1 with TRBJ2-7, with 7 bases fitting TRBD2. Gene TRBJ2-1 matches the end of the DNA better, so the J call may be wrong. Germline V gene data show CDR1 as SQVTM and CDR2 as ANQGSEA. The CDR3 contains 15 residues. CDR3 residues: CSVGMGGSREDEQFF. For the CDR3, the DNA is TGCAGCGTTGGAATGGGCGGGAGCAGGGAGGATGAGCAGTTCTTC.

V usage is TRBV7-9 and J usage is TRBJ1-1; 9 bases fit TRBD1. V was pared by 0 bases and J by 11 bases, with 10 bases of the junction left unmatched. Germline CDR1 is SEHNR and CDR2 is FQNEAQ (reference sequence). This CDR3 has 15 residues. CDR3: CASSLAGTGKLFAFF. The CDR3 DNA is TGTGCCAGCAGCTTAGCGGGGACAGGGAAACTTTTTGCTTTCTTT.

The V gene is TRBV7-2, the J gene TRBJ2-5, with 11 bases that match TRBD1. The J call may be in error: the DNA end matches TRBJ2-7 better. CDR3 length: 14 amino acids. Germline V gene data show CDR1 as SGHTA and CDR2 as FQGNSA. The CDR3 spells CASSGQGATYEQYF. CDR3 DNA: TGTGCCAGCAGCGGACAGGGGGCGACCTACGAGCAGTACTTC.

This clonotype turned up a few times. At one of its ends the junction is not consistent with the germline gene, which may arise from a read error. This sequence joins TRBV29-1 and TRBJ2-3; a possible D gene is TRBD1 (5 bases). CDR3 length equals 13 residues. Germline CDR1 reads SQVTM; CDR2 reads ANQGSEA. CDR3 in amino acids: CSVGLRGTGTQYF. CDR3 nucleotides: TGCAGCGTTGGGTTACGCGGCACAGGTACGCAGTATTTT.

This clonotype occurred a few times. CDR3 residues: CSARGQGSAFGELFF. The CDR3 bases are TGCAGTGCTAGGGGACAGGGGAGTGCCTTTGGGGAGCTGTTTTTT. The gene calls are TRBV20-1 and TRBJ2-2, with TRBD1 matching over 10 bases. Germline lookup yields CDR1 DFQATT and CDR2 SNEGSKA (reference sequence). With V trimmed by 3 bases and J by 8 bases, 9 bases remained unmatched. This CDR3 spans 15 amino acids.

The chain carries TRBV29-1 and TRBJ2-5; 10 bases align to TRBD2. This CDR3 has 15 amino acids. V gave up 6 bases and J gave up 0 bases; unmatched junction bases: 7. Germline CDR1 reads SQVTM; CDR2 reads ANQGSEA. Written as DNA, the CDR3 is TGCAGCGTCGCTAGCGGGGGCCCGTACCAAGAGACCCAGTACTTC. Protein product: CSVASGGPYQETQYF.

The V call is TRBV7-8, the J call TRBJ2-5, with TRBD1 matching over 8 bases. The germline gives CDR1 SGHVS, CDR2 FQNEAQ. V shed 0 bases and J 5 bases; nucleotides not matched to a gene: 8. This CDR3 comprises 16 residues. The CDR3 nucleotides are TGTGCCAGCAGCTTAGCCGCAGGGGGCTTAGGGGAGACCCAGTACTTC. Encoded protein: CASSLAAGGLGETQYF.

This sequence joins TRBV11-1 and TRBJ1-1; D not certain. Germline-derived CDR1 and CDR2 are SGHAT and FQDESV (reference sequence). V lost 2 bases and J 2 bases, leaving 9 bases between the germline ends. The CDR3 runs 14 residues. The CDR3 DNA reads as TGTGCCAGCAGCTTAACCTTCCCAAACACTGAAGCTTTCTTT. Its translation: CASSLTFPNTEAFF.